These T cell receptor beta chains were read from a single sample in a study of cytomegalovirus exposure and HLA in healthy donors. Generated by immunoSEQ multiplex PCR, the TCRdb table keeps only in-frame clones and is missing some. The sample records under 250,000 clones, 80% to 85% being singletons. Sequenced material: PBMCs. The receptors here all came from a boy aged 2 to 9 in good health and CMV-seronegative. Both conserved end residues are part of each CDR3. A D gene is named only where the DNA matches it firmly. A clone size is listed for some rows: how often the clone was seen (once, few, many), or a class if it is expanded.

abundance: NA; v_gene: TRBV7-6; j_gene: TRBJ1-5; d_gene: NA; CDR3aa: CASSLSNSHQPQHF; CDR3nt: TGTGCCAGCAGCTTAAGCAACTCTCATCAGCCCCAGCATTTT
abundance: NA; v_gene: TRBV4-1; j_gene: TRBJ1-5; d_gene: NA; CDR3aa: CASSQDAHERYSNQPQHF; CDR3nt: TGCGCCAGCAGCCAAGATGCACACGAAAGATATAGCAATCAGCCCCAGCATTTT
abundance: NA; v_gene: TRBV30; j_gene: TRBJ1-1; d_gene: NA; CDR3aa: CAWKSDSFRTEAFF; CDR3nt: TGTGCCTGGAAATCGGACAGCTTTAGGACTGAAGCTTTCTTT
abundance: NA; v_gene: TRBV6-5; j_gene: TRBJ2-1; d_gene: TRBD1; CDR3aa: CASSYGTGVYNEQFF; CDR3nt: TGTGCCAGCAGTTATGGGACAGGGGTCTACAATGAGCAGTTCTTC
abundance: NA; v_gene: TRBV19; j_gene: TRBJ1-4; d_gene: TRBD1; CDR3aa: CASRETGDEDEKLFF; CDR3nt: TGTGCCAGTAGGGAGACAGGGGATGAGGATGAAAAACTGTTTTTT
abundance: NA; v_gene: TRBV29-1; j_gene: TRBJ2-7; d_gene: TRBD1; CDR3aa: CSVVRDRGTSYEQYF; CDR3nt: TGCAGCGTTGTACGGGACAGGGGAACCTCCTACGAGCAGTACTTC
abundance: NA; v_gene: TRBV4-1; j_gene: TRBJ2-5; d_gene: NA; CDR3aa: CASSQGGGKGETQYF; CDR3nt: TGCGCCAGCAGCCAGGGTGGCGGGAAGGGGGAGACCCAGTACTTC
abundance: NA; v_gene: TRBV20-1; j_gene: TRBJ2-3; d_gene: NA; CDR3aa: CSASDAGTQYF; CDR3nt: TGCAGTGCATCAGACGCGGGTACGCAGTATTTT
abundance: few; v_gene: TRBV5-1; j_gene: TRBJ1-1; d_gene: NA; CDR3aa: CASSLDSTANTEAFF; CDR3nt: TGCGCCAGCAGCTTGGATAGTACAGCGAACACTGAAGCTTTCTTT
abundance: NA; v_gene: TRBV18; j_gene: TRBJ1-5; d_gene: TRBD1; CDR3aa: CASSPDAGGGQPQHF; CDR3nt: TGTGCCAGCTCACCCGACGCAGGGGGTGGACAGCCCCAGCATTTT
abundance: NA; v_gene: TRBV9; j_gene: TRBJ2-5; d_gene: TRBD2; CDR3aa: CASSPKTSGGRETQYF; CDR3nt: TGTGCCAGCAGCCCAAAGACTAGCGGGGGGAGGGAGACCCAGTACTTC
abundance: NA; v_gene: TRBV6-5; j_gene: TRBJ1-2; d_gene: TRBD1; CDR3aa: CASSEGGGGYGYTF; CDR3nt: TGTGCCAGCAGTGAAGGAGGGGGCGGCTATGGCTACACCTTC
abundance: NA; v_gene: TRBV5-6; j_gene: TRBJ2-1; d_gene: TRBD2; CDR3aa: CASSPGLGGNEQFF; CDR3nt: TGTGCCAGCAGCCCCGGACTAGGTGGAAATGAGCAGTTCTTC
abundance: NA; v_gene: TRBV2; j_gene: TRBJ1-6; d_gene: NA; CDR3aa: CASSEYSQASPLHF; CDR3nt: TGTGCCAGCAGTGAATACAGCCAGGCTTCACCCCTCCACTTT
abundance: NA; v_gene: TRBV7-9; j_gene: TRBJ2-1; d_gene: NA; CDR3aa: CASSLTGSPDEQFF; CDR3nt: TGTGCCAGCAGCTTAACAGGCTCACCCGATGAGCAGTTCTTC